This T cell receptor (beta chain) was sequenced in a study of T cell clonotyping in hematopoietic cell transplantation. Worth noting for this clone: The antigen remains unidentified.

Time point here: recipient sample about 28 days before transplant, after cytoreduction. The study's findings and limits: No sorting was done, leaving CD4 and CD8 contributions mixed. Few recipient clonotypes overlapped donors; over 97% were de novo at given depth. After transplant, recipient diversity fell while pathologically expanded clonotypes grew through day 180.

Using immunoSEQ multiplex PCR, the repertoire was profiled, and TCRdb retains in-frame clones only, with some absent. Among approximately 30,000 clones listed, roughly 84% were seen once. CDR1 is MNHEY and CDR2 is SVGAGI in the germline V gene. V lost 6 bases and J lost 8, with 18 bases in between. The CDR3 extends over 14 amino acids. The chain employs TRBV6-5 and TRBJ2-3; TRBD1 is a possible D gene (6 bases). Sequences were derived from peripheral blood mononuclear cells, sampled before stem cell transplant. The TCR was taken from a man aged 40-49 years with acute myeloid leukemia. Some clones in this sample may be carry-over from other donors' samples. The CDR3 region has the DNA TGTGCCAGCAGAACGACTGGGGGCCGGCGTACGCAGTATTTT. Its translation is CASRTTGGRRTQYF.